A selection of T cell receptor beta chains follows, all from one sample in a study of cytomegalovirus exposure and HLA in healthy donors. The data were produced by immunoSEQ multiplex PCR, yet TCRdb's version contains in-frame clones alone and is incomplete. The sample records 100,000 to 150,000 clones, about four fifths being singletons. The material sequenced was PBMCs. These receptors were taken from a man aged 18 to 30 in good health and CMV-seronegative. Both conserved end residues are part of each CDR3. The D gene is left open where the match is weak. Some rows have no size entry. The others give once, few or many, or a class for an expanded clone.

CDR3 protein | CDR3 DNA | J gene | D gene | CDR3 length | clone size | V gene
CASSGATGQEKLFF | TGTGCCAGCAGTGGGGCGACAGGTCAGGAAAAACTGTTTTTT | TRBJ1-4 | - | 14 | few | TRBV6-6
CASGIGNQPQHF | TGTGCCAGCGGCATTGGCAATCAGCCCCAGCATTTT | TRBJ1-5 | - | 12 | few | TRBV6-1
CASSLGGGGTTEAFF | TGTGCCAGCAGCTTAGGTGGGGGGGGTACCACTGAAGCTTTCTTT | TRBJ1-1 | - | 15 | few | TRBV7-2
CASSFQGGAANYGYTF | TGCGCCAGCAGCTTCCAGGGTGGGGCAGCTAACTATGGCTACACCTTC | TRBJ1-2 | - | 16 | few | TRBV5-1
CASSPSLAGTDTQYF | TGTGCCAGCTCACCATCCCTAGCGGGCACAGATACGCAGTATTTT | TRBJ2-3 | TRBD2 | 15 | - | TRBV18
CASSLAEVAYEQYF | TGTGCCAGCAGCTTAGCGGAGGTAGCCTACGAGCAGTACTTC | TRBJ2-7 | - | 14 | - | TRBV7-8
CASRKAGPGELFF | TGCGCCAGCAGGAAAGCGGGGCCCGGGGAGCTGTTTTTT | TRBJ2-2 | TRBD2 | 13 | - | TRBV5-1
CASSFWRGYTF | TGTGCCAGCAGTTTCTGGAGGGGCTACACCTTC | TRBJ1-2 | - | 11 | - | TRBV28
CATSRLGSDYGYTF | TGTGCCACCAGCAGATTGGGCTCCGATTATGGCTACACCTTC | TRBJ1-2 | - | 14 | - | TRBV15
CASRWLGTQYF | TGTGCCAGCCGTTGGCTTGGGACCCAGTACTTC | TRBJ2-5 | - | 11 | once | TRBV2
CASSSRGGNQPQHF | TGTGCCAGCAGTTCCAGGGGTGGCAATCAGCCCCAGCATTTT | TRBJ1-5 | - | 14 | - | TRBV27
CASSPQSNTEAFF | TGTGCCAGCAGCCCACAGTCGAACACTGAAGCTTTCTTT | TRBJ1-1 | - | 13 | - | TRBV7-2
CASSPTGSNQPQHF | TGTGCCAGCAGCCCTACAGGGAGCAATCAGCCCCAGCATTTT | TRBJ1-5 | - | 14 | - | TRBV6-1
CASTENSGANVLTF | TGTGCCAGCACCGAGAACTCTGGGGCCAACGTCCTGACTTTC | TRBJ2-6 | - | 14 | - | TRBV7-3
CASSRQLAGVEEQFF | TGCGCCAGCAGCCGGCAACTAGCGGGAGTGGAGGAGCAGTTCTTC | TRBJ2-1 | TRBD2 | 15 | - | TRBV4-1
CASSPSLDNEQFF | TGTGCCAGCTCACCTAGTTTAGACAATGAGCAGTTCTTC | TRBJ2-1 | - | 13 | - | TRBV18